The 10 T cell receptor beta chains reported below all come from one sample, sequenced in a study of T cell repertoires in cytomegalovirus infection. From the reads, TCRdb called clonotypes with MiXCR, one entry per CDR3 protein. The sample comprises about 460,000 distinct CDR3 sequences, around 10% of which are singletons, and approximately 10% rests with the top ten. The sample was PBMCs. These receptors were collected from a human donor in good health (CMV status not recorded). Some clones in this sample may be carry-over from other donors' samples.

This clonotype was counted many times. The chain employs TRBV7-9 and TRBJ2-1, with TRBD1 matching over 8 bases. J lost 0 bases, V lost 4 bases, and 8 bases had no gene match. The CDR3 length is 17 residues. Germline V CDR1 and CDR2: SEHNR, FQNEAQ (reference sequence). This CDR3 is CASSSQDRGPSYNEQFF. Written as DNA, the CDR3 is TGTGCCAGCAGCTCCCAAGACAGGGGTCCCTCCTACAATGAGCAGTTCTTC. The variable domain in full, completed from reference TRBV7-9 and TRBJ2-1, reads DTGVSQNPRHKITKRGQNVTFRCDPISEHNRLYWYRQTLGQGPEFLTYFQNEAQLEKSRLLSDRFSAERPKGSFSTLEIQRTEQGDSAMYLCASSSQDRGPSYNEQFFGPGTRLTVL.

Worth noting for this clonotype: This may stem from a read error, because a much larger clone lies one nucleotide away. As the CDR3 is not closed by the conserved phenylalanine or tryptophan, this likely results from a read error. The V and J genes are TRBV28 and TRBJ2-5; weak D call: TRBD2 (7 bases). Trimming shortened V by 10 bases and J by 4 bases, and 16 bases separated the two germline ends. The CDR3 runs to 13 residues. The germline V gene encodes CDR1 MDHEN and CDR2 SYDVKM. The CDR3 loop is CATGGGRGETQYL. In DNA, the CDR3 is TGTGCCACCGGAGGGGGGAGGGGAGAGACCCAGTACTTG.

Details on this clonotype: A much larger clone differs from this one at a single base, so this may be a read error. The chain links TRBV5-5 to TRBJ2-1, with TRBD2 matching over 8 bases. The CDR3 runs to 19 residues. The ends lost 0 bases at V and 5 bases at J; junction bases unmatched: 16. The germline gives CDR1 SGHKS, CDR2 YYEKEE (reference sequence). Here the CDR3 reads CASSLVRPGLGGEHNEQFF. The CDR3 DNA reads TGTGCCAGCAGCTTGGTAAGACCGGGACTAGGGGGAGAACACAATGAGCAGTTCTTC.

This clonotype was detected many times. The V gene is TRBV6-1, the J gene TRBJ1-4; a weak D match, TRBD1 (5 bases). This CDR3 has 15 residues. Germline V gives CDR1 MNHNS, CDR2 SASEGT. V shed 4 bases and J shed 8 bases, with 17 bases lying between them. The CDR3 loop reads CASSATWQGREKLFF. The CDR3 bases are TGTGCCAGCAGTGCTACTTGGCAGGGAAGGGAAAAACTGTTTTTT.

CDR3 residues: CASSISGGDYEQYF. In DNA, the CDR3 is TGTGCCAGTAGTATCTCAGGGGGCGACTACGAGCAGTACTTC. V gene TRBV19 combines with J gene TRBJ2-7, with 8 bases lining up with TRBD1. Germline lookup yields CDR1 LNHDA and CDR2 SQIVND (reference sequence). With 3 bases clipped from V and 3 bases from J, the junction kept 4 bases outside the gene matches. There are 14 residues in the CDR3.

This clonotype was found many times. The V call is TRBV7-2, the J call TRBJ2-3, with 10 bases fitting TRBD2. CDR3 length equals 16 residues. CDR1 and CDR2 (germline): SGHTA, FQGNSA. The V gene end was trimmed by 8 bases and the J gene end by 6 bases; junction bases not matched to a gene: 14. DNA for the CDR3: TGTGCCAGCGCCCCCGGACTAGCGGTCCGGGCTGATACGCAGTATTTT. The encoded protein is CASAPGLAVRADTQYF.

The chain combines TRBV20-1 with TRBJ2-2, with 16 bases identical to TRBD2. The junction had 7 bases not matched to a gene; V was cut back by 0 bases and J by 3 bases. Looked up from germline, CDR1 is DFQATT and CDR2 is SNEGSKA (reference sequence). The CDR3 sequence is 19 residues long. The CDR3 is CSARDPGLAGGTYTGELFF. CDR3 DNA sequence: TGCAGTGCTAGAGATCCGGGACTAGCGGGAGGGACCTACACCGGGGAGCTGTTTTTT.

This clonotype was seen ten or more times. J is TRBJ2-5 and V is TRBV28, with D possibly being TRBD2 (7 bases). The V and J ends lost 7 bases and 2 bases respectively, with 17 bases between them. The CDR3 is 15 residues long. The germline CDR1 and CDR2 sequences are MDHEN and SYDVKM. CDR3 in DNA: TGTGCCAGCACCTCCCCCCGGGGGGCACAAGAGACCCAGTACTTC. Translation: CASTSPRGAQETQYF.

Many counts were recorded for this clonotype. This chain links TRBV6-5 with TRBJ2-7; TRBD2 matches 9 bases. CDR1 and CDR2 (germline): MNHEY, SVGAGI. The CDR3 runs 15 residues. V gave up 2 bases and J gave up 2 bases; unmatched junction bases: 4. CDR3 region: CASSYGSSGAYEQYF. The CDR3 nucleotides are TGTGCCAGCAGTTACGGTTCTAGCGGGGCCTACGAGCAGTACTTC.

This clonotype has at least ten counts. The V and J genes are TRBV7-8 and TRBJ2-7; 8 nucleotides align to TRBD2. Trimming at V came to 3 bases and at J to 3 bases, leaving 13 bases not matched to a gene. The CDR3 is made up of 17 amino acids. CDR1 is SGHVS and CDR2 is FQNEAQ in the germline V gene. The CDR3, as DNA: TGTGCCAGCAGCTTGACCGGTAGGCTAGCGGGTGTCTACGAGCAGTACTTC. Translating it yields CASSLTGRLAGVYEQYF.